This TCR beta chain was documented in a study of STAT5B mutations in CD4+ large granular lymphocyte leukemia. Study-level findings and limits: Main leukemic clonotypes were patient-specific, but roughly 25% appeared at low frequency elsewhere. Without putative leukemic clones, patient CD4-sorted repertoires remained more clonal than healthy CD4+ repertoires.

Turning to this clone: Its cognate antigen is unknown.

Trimming cost V 5 bases and J 4 bases, with 12 bases left between them. This CDR3 comprises 13 residues. Germline CDR1 is MDHEN and CDR2 is SYDVKM. Method: immunoSEQ multiplex PCR; TCRdb's copy keeps in-frame clones and lacks some. Altogether about 38,000 clones are present, about 81% being singletons, with the ten largest covering around 0.5%. The chain joins TRBV28 to TRBJ2-7; D may match TRBD1 or TRBD2 (7 bases each). This TCR came from a human donor in good health. The source material was CD4+ T cells from blood buffy coats. CDR3 coding DNA: TGTGCCAGCAGTCTCCAGGGGGGGTACGAGCAGTACTTC. Encoded protein: CASSLQGGYEQYF.